Listed below are T cell receptor beta chains from one sample, sequenced in a study of T cells in Graves' hyperthyroidism and ophthalmopathy. TCRdb passed the multiplex PCR reads through MiXCR, listing each CDR3 protein once. The sample has around 800,000 distinct CDR3 sequences; around 38% are singletons. The sequenced sample consisted of blood. The receptor set was obtained from a man aged 18 to 29 with Graves' hyperthyroidism. Both conserved end residues are part of each CDR3.

14,TRBV12-3/TRBV12-4,CASSPPGSTQPQHF
14,TRBV4-1,CASSQLGQGTEAFF
14,TRBV19,CASSILGGNSPLHF
14,TRBV4-1,CASSQDLGVQPQHF
15,TRBV9,CASSVAQTATYEQYF
16,TRBV9,CASSPGTGGLDTEAFF
13,TRBV20-1,CSARRDRGQPQHF
14,TRBV15,CATSSGQGNTEAFF
13,TRBV11-2,CASSSEGGDEQYF
13,TRBV11-3,CASSDRYNTEAFF
14,TRBV2,CASSYSKELNTIYF
12,TRBV28,CASRTSDREQYF
15,TRBV6-5,CASSLHPDSNTEAFF
14,TRBV7-2,CASSLRGEQETQYF
18,TRBV20-1,CSARGAGNQGSYNSPLHF
15,TRBV7-2,CASNGPSGRRETQYF
15,TRBV5-5,CASLRTGGLLYGYTF
14,TRBV20-1,CSALSGRATGELFF
16,TRBV2,CASSTSSGQTFYGYTF
14,TRBV20-1,CSARVMAAGNTIYF
14,TRBV5-1,CASSFSSGRSEQYF
14,TRBV5-4,CASSLGRGSGEQYF
12,TRBV7-9,CASSLESYGYTF
13,TRBV5-1,CASSLELPGEQYF